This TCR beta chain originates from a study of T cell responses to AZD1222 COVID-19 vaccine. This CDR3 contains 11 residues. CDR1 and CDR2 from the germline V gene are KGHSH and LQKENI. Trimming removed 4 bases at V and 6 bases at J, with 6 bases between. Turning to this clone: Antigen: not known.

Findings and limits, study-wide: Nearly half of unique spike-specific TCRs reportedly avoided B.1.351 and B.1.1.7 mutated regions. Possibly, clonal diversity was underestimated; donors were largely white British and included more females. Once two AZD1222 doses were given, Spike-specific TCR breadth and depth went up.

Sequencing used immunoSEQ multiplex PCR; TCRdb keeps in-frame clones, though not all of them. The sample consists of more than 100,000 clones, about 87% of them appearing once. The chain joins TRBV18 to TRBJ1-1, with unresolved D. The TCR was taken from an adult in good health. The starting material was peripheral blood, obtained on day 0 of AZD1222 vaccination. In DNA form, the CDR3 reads TGTGCCAGCTCACACAGCCCTGAAGCTTTCTTT. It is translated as CASSHSPEAFF.